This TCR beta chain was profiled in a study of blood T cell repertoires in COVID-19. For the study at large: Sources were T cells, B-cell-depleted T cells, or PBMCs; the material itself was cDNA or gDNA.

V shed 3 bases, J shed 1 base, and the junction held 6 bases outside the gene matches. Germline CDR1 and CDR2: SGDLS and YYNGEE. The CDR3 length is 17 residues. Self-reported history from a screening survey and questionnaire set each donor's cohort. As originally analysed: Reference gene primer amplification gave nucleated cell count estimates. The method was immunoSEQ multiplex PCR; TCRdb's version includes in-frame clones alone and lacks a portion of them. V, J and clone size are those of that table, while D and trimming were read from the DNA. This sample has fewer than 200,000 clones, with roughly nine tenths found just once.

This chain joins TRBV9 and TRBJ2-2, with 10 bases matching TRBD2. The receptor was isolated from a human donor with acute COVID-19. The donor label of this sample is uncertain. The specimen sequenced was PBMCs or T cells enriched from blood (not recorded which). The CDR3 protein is CASSAPVAGGNTGELFF. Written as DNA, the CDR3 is TGTGCCAGCAGCGCACCAGTAGCGGGGGGGAACACCGGGGAGCTGTTTTTT.